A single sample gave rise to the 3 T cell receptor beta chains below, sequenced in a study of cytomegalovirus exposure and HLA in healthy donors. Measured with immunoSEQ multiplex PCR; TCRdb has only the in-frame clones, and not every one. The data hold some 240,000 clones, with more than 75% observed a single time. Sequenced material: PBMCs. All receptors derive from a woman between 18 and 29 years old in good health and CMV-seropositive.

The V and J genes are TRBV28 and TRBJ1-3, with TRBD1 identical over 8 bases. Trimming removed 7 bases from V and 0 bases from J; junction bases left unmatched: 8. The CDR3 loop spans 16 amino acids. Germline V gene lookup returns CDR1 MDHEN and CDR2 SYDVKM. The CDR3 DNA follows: TGTGCCAGCACCATGGACAGGGCCTACTCTGGAAACACCATATATTTT. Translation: CASTMDRAYSGNTIYF.

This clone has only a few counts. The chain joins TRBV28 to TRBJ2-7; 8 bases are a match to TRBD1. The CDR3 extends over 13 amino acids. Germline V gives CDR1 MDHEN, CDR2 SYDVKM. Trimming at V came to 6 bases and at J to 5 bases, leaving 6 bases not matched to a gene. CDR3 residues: CASSRTGSHEQYF. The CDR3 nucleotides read TGTGCCAGCAGCAGGACAGGGTCCCACGAGCAGTACTTC.

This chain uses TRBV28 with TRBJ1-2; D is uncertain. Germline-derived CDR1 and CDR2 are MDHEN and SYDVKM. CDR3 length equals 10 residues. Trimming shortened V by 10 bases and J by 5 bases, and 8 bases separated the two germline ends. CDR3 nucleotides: TGTGCCACCGGGGATTATGGCTACACCTTC. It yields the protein CATGDYGYTF.